This T cell receptor (beta chain) derives from a study of blood T cell repertoires in COVID-19. Study processing details: Estimation of nucleated cell counts relied on the amplification of reference gene primers. The method was immunoSEQ multiplex PCR; TCRdb's version includes in-frame clones alone and lacks a portion of them. From that table come the V and J calls and clone size; the DNA was used to work out D and trimming. The sample has a few hundred thousand clones; 80% to 90% are singletons. The CDR3 spans 15 residues. Trimming took 3 bases from V and 7 from J; bases not matched to a gene: 8. Germline V gene data show CDR1 as SGHDT and CDR2 as YYEEEE.

The V call is TRBV5-6, the J call TRBJ1-5, with TRBD1 matching over 9 bases. The receptor was isolated from a woman aged 40 to 55 with acute COVID-19. The specimen sequenced was PBMCs or T cells enriched from blood (not recorded which). CDR3 DNA sequence: TGTGCCAGCAGCTCTGGGACAGGGATAAACCAGCCCCAGCATTTT. Its protein product is CASSSGTGINQPQHF. Combining the CDR3 with reference TRBV5-6 and TRBJ1-5 gives the whole variable domain DAGVTQSPTHLIKTRGQQVTLRCSPKSGHDTVSWYQQALGQGPQFIFQYYEEEERQRGNFPDRFSGHQFPNYSSELNVNALLLGDSALYLCASSSGTGINQPQHFGDGTRLSIL.